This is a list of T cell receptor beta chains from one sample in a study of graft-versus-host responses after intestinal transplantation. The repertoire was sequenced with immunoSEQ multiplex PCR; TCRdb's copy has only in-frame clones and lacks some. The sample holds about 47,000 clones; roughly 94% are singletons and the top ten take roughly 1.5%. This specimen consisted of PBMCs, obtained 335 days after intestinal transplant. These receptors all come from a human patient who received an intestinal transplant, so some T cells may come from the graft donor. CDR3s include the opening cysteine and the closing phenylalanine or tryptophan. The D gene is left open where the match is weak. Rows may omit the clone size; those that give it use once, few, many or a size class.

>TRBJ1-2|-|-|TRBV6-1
CASSPRGFYGYTF
TGTGCCAGCAGTCCAAGGGGATTCTATGGCTACACCTTC
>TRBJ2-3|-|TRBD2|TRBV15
CATSRDKRGGSDTQYF
TGTGCCACCAGCAGAGATAAGCGGGGGGGCTCAGATACGCAGTATTTT
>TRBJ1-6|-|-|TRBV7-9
CASSPRTEDYNSPLHF
TGTGCCAGCAGCCCCAGGACCGAGGACTATAATTCACCCCTCCACTTT
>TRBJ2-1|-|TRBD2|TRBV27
CASSFVAGGPDEQFF
TGTGCCAGCAGTTTCGTAGCGGGGGGCCCCGATGAGCAGTTCTTC
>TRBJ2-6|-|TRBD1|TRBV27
CASSRDRDSGANVLTF
TGTGCCAGCAGTCGGGACAGAGACTCTGGGGCCAACGTCCTGACTTTC
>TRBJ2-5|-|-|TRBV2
CASLANTLETQYF
TGTGCCAGCCTAGCCAACACCCTGGAGACCCAGTACTTC
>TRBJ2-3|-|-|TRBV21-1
CASSKVRVPGTGFFCSTDTQYF
TGTGCCAGCAGCAAAGTCAGGGTTCCCGGGACAGGGTTTTTCTGTAGCACAGATACGCAGTATTTT
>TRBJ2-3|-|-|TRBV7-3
CASSPSDFGTDTQYF
TGTGCCAGCAGCCCAAGCGACTTTGGCACAGATACGCAGTATTTT
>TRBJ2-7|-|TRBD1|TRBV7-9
CASRPRQGYEQYF
TGTGCCAGCAGACCGCGACAGGGCTACGAGCAGTACTTC
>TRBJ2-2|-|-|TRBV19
CASSIEGGTPNTGELFF
TGTGCCAGTAGTATAGAAGGGGGAACACCGAACACCGGGGAGCTGTTTTTT
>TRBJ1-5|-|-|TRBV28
CASSSDSNQPQHF
TGTGCCAGCAGTTCTGATAGCAATCAGCCCCAGCATTTT
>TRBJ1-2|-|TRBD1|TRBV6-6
CASSTGQGAIGYTF
TGTGCCAGCAGCACCGGACAGGGGGCGATCGGCTACACCTTC
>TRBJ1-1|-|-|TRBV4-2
CASSPGLSNTEAFF
TGTGCCAGCAGTCCAGGTCTTTCTAACACTGAAGCTTTCTTT
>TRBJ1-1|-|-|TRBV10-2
CASGARDGNTEAFF
TGCGCCAGCGGGGCCAGGGACGGGAACACTGAAGCTTTCTTT
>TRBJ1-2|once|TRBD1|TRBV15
CATSRVGTVATNYGYTF
TGTGCCACCAGCAGAGTTGGGACAGTAGCCACTAACTATGGCTACACCTTC
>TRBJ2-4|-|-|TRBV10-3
CAISIDKAKNIQYF
TGTGCCATCAGTATTGATAAAGCCAAAAACATTCAGTACTTC
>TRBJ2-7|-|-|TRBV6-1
CASSDPGLAYEQYF
TGTGCCAGCAGTGACCCCGGGCTTGCCTACGAGCAGTACTTC
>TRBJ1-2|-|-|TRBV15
CATSRVEIDYGYTF
TGTGCCACCAGCAGAGTTGAGATCGACTATGGCTACACCTTC
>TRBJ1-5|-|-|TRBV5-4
CASSSSASAQHF
TGTGCCAGCAGCTCCTCAGCGTCTGCCCAGCATTTT
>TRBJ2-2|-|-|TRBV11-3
CASSPTHGALRGAGELFF
TGTGCCAGCAGCCCAACACATGGGGCTCTTCGAGGGGCCGGGGAGCTGTTTTTT
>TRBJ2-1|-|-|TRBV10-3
CAITTGIQHNEQFF
TGTGCCATCACGACGGGAATCCAACACAATGAGCAGTTCTTC
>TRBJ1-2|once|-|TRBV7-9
CASSQELYGYTF
TGTGCCAGCAGCCAGGAACTCTATGGCTACACCTTC
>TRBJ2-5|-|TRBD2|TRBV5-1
CANRLSGGAEETQYF
TGCGCCAACCGGCTTAGCGGGGGGGCAGAAGAGACCCAGTACTTC
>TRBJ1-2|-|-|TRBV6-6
CASSFGQYYGYTF
TGTGCCAGCAGTTTCGGGCAGTACTATGGCTACACCTTC
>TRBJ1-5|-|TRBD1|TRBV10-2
CASSGQGGQPQHF
TGCGCCAGCAGCGGACAGGGGGGTCAGCCCCAGCATTTT
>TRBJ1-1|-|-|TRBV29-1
CSGDAGVSTEAFF
TGCAGCGGGGATGCAGGGGTGAGCACTGAAGCTTTCTTT
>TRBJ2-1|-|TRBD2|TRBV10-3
CAISPTSGRADEQFF
TGTGCCATCAGCCCCACTAGCGGGAGGGCAGATGAGCAGTTCTTC
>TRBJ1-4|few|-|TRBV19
CASNSGADEKLFF
TGTGCCAGTAATTCCGGCGCTGATGAAAAACTGTTTTTT
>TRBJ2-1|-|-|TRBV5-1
CASSELVLTVGPQGEQFF
TGCGCCAGCAGCGAATTGGTCCTTACCGTGGGCCCCCAAGGAGAGCAGTTCTTC
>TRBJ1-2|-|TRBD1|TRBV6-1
CASSWRGQDGYTF
TGTGCCAGCAGTTGGAGGGGGCAAGATGGCTACACCTTC
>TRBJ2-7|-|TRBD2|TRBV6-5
CASSYSPGGEQYF
TGTGCCAGCAGTTACTCGCCGGGAGGCGAGCAGTACTTC
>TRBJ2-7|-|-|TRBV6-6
CASSSRTTGPDEQYF
TGTGCCAGCAGTTCCAGAACGACAGGTCCCGACGAGCAGTACTTC
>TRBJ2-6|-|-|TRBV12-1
CASSPVIAGPISGANVLTF
TGTGCCAGCAGCCCCGTGATAGCGGGACCTATATCTGGGGCCAACGTCCTGACTTTC
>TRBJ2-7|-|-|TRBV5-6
CASSETESYEQYF
TGTGCCAGCAGCGAGACAGAGTCCTACGAGCAGTACTTC
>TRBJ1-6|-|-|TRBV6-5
CASSYSEGFGSPLHF
TGTGCCAGCAGTTACTCCGAGGGTTTTGGTTCACCCCTCCACTTT
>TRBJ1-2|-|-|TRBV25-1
CASSESGVNGYTF
TGTGCCAGCAGTGAATCCGGGGTGAATGGCTACACCTTC
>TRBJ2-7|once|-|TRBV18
CASSPRVVGGNEQYF
TGTGCCAGCTCACCACGGGTAGTGGGAGGCAACGAGCAGTACTTC
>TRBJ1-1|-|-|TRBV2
CASSGGTEAFF
TGTGCCAGCAGTGGGGGCACTGAAGCTTTCTTT
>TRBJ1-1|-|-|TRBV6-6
CASSSHVNTEAFF
TGTGCCAGCAGTTCTCACGTAAACACTGAAGCTTTCTTT
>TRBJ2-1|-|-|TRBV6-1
CASSEWTATRGQFF
TGTGCCAGCAGTGAATGGACTGCTACACGGGGGCAGTTCTTC
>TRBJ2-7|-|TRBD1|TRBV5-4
CASSLGQGRMF
TGTGCCAGCAGCTTGGGACAGGGAAGGATGTTC
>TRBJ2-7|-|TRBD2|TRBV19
CASSISSGRPYEQYF
TGTGCCAGTAGTATATCTAGCGGGCGTCCCTACGAGCAGTACTTC
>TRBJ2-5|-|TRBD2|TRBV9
CASSVSTSGTSSPHQETQYF
TGTGCCAGCAGCGTATCAACGTCCGGGACTAGCTCTCCACACCAAGAGACCCAGTACTTC
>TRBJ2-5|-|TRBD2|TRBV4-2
CASSQPGTSGRKGETQYF
TGTGCCAGCAGCCAACCCGGGACTAGCGGGCGAAAGGGAGAGACCCAGTACTTC
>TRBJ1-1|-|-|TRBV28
CATADIYTEAFF
TGTGCCACTGCGGATATCTACACTGAAGCTTTCTTT
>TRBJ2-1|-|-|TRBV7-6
CASSLLGQYNEQFF
TGTGCCAGCAGCTTACTCGGACAGTACAATGAGCAGTTCTTC
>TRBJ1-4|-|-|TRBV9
CASSAYQGQKLFF
TGTGCCAGCAGCGCCTATCAGGGGCAAAAACTGTTTTTT
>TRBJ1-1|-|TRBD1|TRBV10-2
CASSEDRVEAFF
TGCGCCAGCAGCGAAGACAGGGTTGAAGCTTTCTTT
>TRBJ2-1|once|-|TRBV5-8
CASSLAKDYLNNEQFF
TGTGCCAGCAGCTTGGCCAAGGACTACCTGAACAATGAGCAGTTCTTC
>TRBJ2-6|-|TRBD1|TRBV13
CASSLSGQGTIPGANVLTF
TGTGCCAGCAGCCTTAGCGGACAGGGGACCATCCCTGGGGCCAACGTCCTGACTTTC
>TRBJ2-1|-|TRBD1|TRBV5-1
CASSSGQPQGDEQFF
TGCGCCAGCAGCTCGGGACAGCCCCAGGGGGATGAGCAGTTCTTC
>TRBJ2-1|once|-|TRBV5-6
CASSLYGTTIYNEQFF
TGTGCCAGCAGTTTGTACGGGACAACAATCTACAATGAGCAGTTCTTC
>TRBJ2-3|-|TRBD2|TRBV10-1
CASSDSGGADTQYF
TGCGCCAGCAGTGATAGCGGGGGGGCGGATACGCAGTATTTT